These T cell receptor beta chains were read from a single sample in a study of graft-versus-host responses after intestinal transplantation. Their cognate antigens are unknown. Here immunoSEQ multiplex PCR was the method, and the copy in TCRdb shows in-frame clones only, minus some. This sample yields 40,000 or so clones, of which about 95% are seen a single time; 0.22% belongs to the top ten. Sequenced here: unstimulated CD8+ T cells sorted from spleen or lymph node cells, sampled before transplant. These receptors came from a human donor who was the organ donor for an intestinal transplant. Both conserved end residues are part of each CDR3. The order of the fields is clone size, V gene, J gene, D gene, CDR3 DNA, CDR3 protein. A D gene is named only where the DNA matches it firmly. Only some rows state a clone size, as once, few, many or a class for expanded clones.

.,TRBV13,TRBJ2-3,TRBD2,TGTGCCAGCAGTGAACTAGCGGAGCCAGATACGCAGTATTTT,CASSELAEPDTQYF
.,TRBV19,TRBJ1-2,.,TGTGCCAGTAGTATAGTATTGGAGGGTATCTATGGCTACACCTTC,CASSIVLEGIYGYTF
.,TRBV7-6,TRBJ2-7,TRBD2,TGTGCCAGCAGCCCTAGCGGGGCCGAGCAGTACTTC,CASSPSGAEQYF
.,TRBV4-3,TRBJ1-5,.,TGCGCCAGCAGCCAAGACAGGGCCGTTAGGAATCAGCCCCAGCATTTT,CASSQDRAVRNQPQHF
.,TRBV19,TRBJ1-1,.,TGTGCCAGTAGTATGTACCCGAACACTGAAGCTTTCTTT,CASSMYPNTEAFF
few,TRBV30,TRBJ1-2,.,TGTGCCTGGGGGGGGGAGGGTGGGGATGGCTACACCTTC,CAWGGEGGDGYTF
.,TRBV4-1,TRBJ1-1,.,TGCGCCAGCAGCCATCTGCCTTCGGAGAACACTGAAGCTTTCTTT,CASSHLPSENTEAFF
.,TRBV4-1,TRBJ2-3,.,TGCGCCAGCAGCCAACTAGCGTCAGATACGCAGTATTTT,CASSQLASDTQYF
.,TRBV7-2,TRBJ2-7,TRBD1,TGTGCCAGCAGCTACACCGGGACAGGGGAGTTCCTGAGCTCCTACGAGCAGTACTTC,CASSYTGTGEFLSSYEQYF
.,TRBV6-5,TRBJ1-2,TRBD1,TGTGCCAGCAGTACCTCACAGGGGGTGGGTATGTTGTACACCTTC,CASSTSQGVGMLYTF
.,TRBV11-2,TRBJ1-1,TRBD1,TGTGCCAGCAGCTTAGCCCAGACAGGGCTTCACACTGAAGCTTTCTTT,CASSLAQTGLHTEAFF
.,TRBV7-8,TRBJ1-4,TRBD1,TGTGCCAGCAGCACCCGGACAGGGGGGTCTAATGAAAAACTGTTTTTT,CASSTRTGGSNEKLFF
once,TRBV14,TRBJ2-7,TRBD1,TGTGCCAGCAGCCAAGACCTGGGGACAGGGGTATCGTACGAGCAGTACTTC,CASSQDLGTGVSYEQYF
.,TRBV4-1,TRBJ2-7,.,TGCGCCAGCAGCTTAATAGAGGGGGACTACGAGCAGTACTTC,CASSLIEGDYEQYF
.,TRBV6-1,TRBJ2-7,.,TGTGCCAGCAGTGACTACGAGCAGTACTTC,CASSDYEQYF
.,TRBV4-1,TRBJ2-7,.,TGCGCCAGCAGCCAAGAAAGCGCAGCGACTGAGCAGTACTTC,CASSQESAATEQYF
few,TRBV6-1,TRBJ1-4,.,TGTGCCAGCAGTCAAGCCCAATATGCAACTAATGAAAAACTGTTTTTT,CASSQAQYATNEKLFF
.,TRBV18,TRBJ1-5,.,TGTGCCAGCTCCCCTACGCAGGGGAAGAGCAATCAGCCCCAGCATTTT,CASSPTQGKSNQPQHF
.,TRBV30,TRBJ2-1,.,TGTGCCTGGAGGGACAGCTCCTACAATGAGCAGTTCTTC,CAWRDSSYNEQFF
once,TRBV18,TRBJ2-7,TRBD1,TGTGCCAGCTCACCATTCGACAGGGGGCTAACCTACGAGCAGTACTTC,CASSPFDRGLTYEQYF
.,TRBV28,TRBJ1-5,TRBD1,TGTGCCAGCAGTCCCCGGACAGGGGAAAATCAGCCCCAGCATTTT,CASSPRTGENQPQHF
.,TRBV9,TRBJ1-2,.,TGTGCCAGCAGCGGATTTAGGGAGAACTATGGCTACACCTTC,CASSGFRENYGYTF
.,TRBV5-6,TRBJ2-3,TRBD1,TGTGCCAGCAGCGGGCAGGGGGAAGATACGCAGTATTTT,CASSGQGEDTQYF
.,TRBV14,TRBJ2-5,.,TGTGCCAGCAGCCAAGATTTAGACTTACAAGAGACCCAGTACTTC,CASSQDLDLQETQYF
.,TRBV6-5,TRBJ2-3,TRBD1,TGTGCCAGCAGTTACACAGGGGTTATTAGCACAGATACGCAGTATTTT,CASSYTGVISTDTQYF
.,TRBV6-1,TRBJ2-1,.,TGTGCCAGCAGTGAAGCTCTTATCTCGGGACTCAATGAGCAGTTCTTC,CASSEALISGLNEQFF
.,TRBV7-2,TRBJ2-1,.,TGTGCCAGCAGCGATGGGACTTACAATGAGCAGTTCTTC,CASSDGTYNEQFF
once,TRBV6-5,TRBJ2-3,TRBD2,TGTGCCAGCAGTTACGAAACTAGCGGGGGCGAAGATACGCAGTATTTT,CASSYETSGGEDTQYF
.,TRBV4-2,TRBJ1-2,.,TGTGCCAGCAGCCAAGATTTTCCCCCCCCACGTACTAACTATGGCTACACCTTC,CASSQDFPPPRTNYGYTF
.,TRBV15,TRBJ1-6,.,TGTGCCACCAGCACCCCGAATTCACCCCTCCACTTT,CATSTPNSPLHF
.,TRBV13,TRBJ2-1,TRBD2,TGTGCCAGCAGCTCGGGACTAGCGGGGGGCGGTGAGCAGTTCTTC,CASSSGLAGGGEQFF
.,TRBV4-3,TRBJ2-5,TRBD1,TGCGCCAGCAGCCAAGATTTGGGGACAGGGAATACAGAGACCCAGTACTTC,CASSQDLGTGNTETQYF
.,TRBV7-8,TRBJ2-1,.,TGTGCCAGCAGTTACTACAATGAGCAGTTCTTC,CASSYYNEQFF
.,TRBV6-1,TRBJ2-7,TRBD2,TGTGCCAGCAGTGAGGTCCCTAGCGGGGGCTCCTACGAGCAGTACTTC,CASSEVPSGGSYEQYF
.,TRBV7-8,TRBJ1-2,.,TGTGCCAGCAGCCTACCAACGGGGGGGGTGGGGAACTATGGCTACACCTTC,CASSLPTGGVGNYGYTF
.,TRBV7-6,TRBJ2-1,TRBD2,TGTGCCAGCAGCCAGATAGCGGGAAGCTCCTACAATGAGCAGTTCTTC,CASSQIAGSSYNEQFF
.,TRBV7-8,TRBJ2-4,.,TGTGCCAGCAGCTGGGCCGTCGGGTACCAAAACATTCAGTACTTC,CASSWAVGYQNIQYF
.,TRBV19,TRBJ2-7,TRBD2,TGTGCCAGTAGTACGTATAGCGGGGGCCACTACGAGCAGTACTTC,CASSTYSGGHYEQYF
.,TRBV9,TRBJ1-1,.,TGTGCCTCCAAGTTTCACACTGAAGCTTTCTTT,CASKFHTEAFF
.,TRBV14,TRBJ1-1,.,TGTGCCAGCAGCCTATTGGATAAGGCTCCAGCTTTCTTT,CASSLLDKAPAFF
.,TRBV4-1,TRBJ2-7,TRBD1,TGCGCCAGCAGCCGACAGGGGTACGAGCAGTACTTC,CASSRQGYEQYF
.,TRBV6-4,TRBJ2-2,TRBD2,TGTGCCAGCTCCCCGGATAGCGGGGGTCCCGGGGAGCTGTTTTTT,CASSPDSGGPGELFF
once,TRBV5-4,TRBJ1-3,TRBD1,TGTGCCAGCAGCGGGGGACAGGGGTCTGGAAACACCATATATTTT,CASSGGQGSGNTIYF
.,TRBV9,TRBJ2-2,.,TGTGCCAGCAGCCCCGACAGCTCGTTTGACGGGGAGCTGTTTTTT,CASSPDSSFDGELFF
.,TRBV7-2,TRBJ1-1,.,TGTGCCAGCAGCTGGGACCCACAGAAACTGAACACTGAAGCTTTCTTT,CASSWDPQKLNTEAFF
.,TRBV13,TRBJ1-2,.,TGTGCCAGCAGCTCGACGAAAGTTACAGGGAACTATGGCTACACCTTC,CASSSTKVTGNYGYTF
few,TRBV10-2,TRBJ2-7,.,TGCGCCAGCAGGGACTACGAGCAGTACTTC,CASRDYEQYF
.,TRBV10-3,TRBJ2-1,TRBD2,TGTGCCATCAGTCGACTAGCGGGGGAGATGGAGAATGAGCAGTTCTTC,CAISRLAGEMENEQFF
.,TRBV10-3,TRBJ2-5,.,TGTGCCATCAGTGAGTTAGGACTTGGAGAGACCCAGTACTTC,CAISELGLGETQYF
.,TRBV27,TRBJ2-7,TRBD1,TGTGCCAGCAGTCCCCGGGACAGGATGTTCTACGAGCAGTACTTC,CASSPRDRMFYEQYF
.,TRBV11-2,TRBJ2-7,.,TGTGCCAGCAGCTTAGTGTATGGCGAGCAGTACTTC,CASSLVYGEQYF
.,TRBV10-3,TRBJ2-1,.,TGTGCCATCAGTGAAGGGGGGAGGGATGGCAATGAGCAGTTCTTC,CAISEGGRDGNEQFF
.,TRBV29-1,TRBJ1-2,.,TGCAGCGTTGAAGAGCCTTTAAACTATGGCTACACCTTC,CSVEEPLNYGYTF
.,TRBV27,TRBJ1-2,.,TGTGCCAGCAGTTTATCGGGCCCCGGGGTTGGCTATGGCTACACCTTC,CASSLSGPGVGYGYTF
.,TRBV11-2,TRBJ1-4,TRBD1,TGTGCCAGCAGCTTGGGACAGGGTCTAGTTGTAACTAATGAAAAACTGTTTTTT,CASSLGQGLVVTNEKLFF
.,TRBV7-9,TRBJ1-1,TRBD1,TGTGCCAGCACCCCTGGACAGGTGAACACTGAAGCTTTCTTT,CASTPGQVNTEAFF
.,TRBV25-1,TRBJ1-5,.,TGTGCCAGCAGTGAGGGGGATTACCAGCCCCAGCATTTT,CASSEGDYQPQHF
.,TRBV7-8,TRBJ2-5,.,TGTGCCAGCAGCTTAGCGTCGTGGGAGACCCAGTACTTC,CASSLASWETQYF
.,TRBV30,TRBJ2-7,.,TGTGCCTGGAGTGTAGTCCACAACTACGAGCAGTACTTC,CAWSVVHNYEQYF
.,TRBV6-1,TRBJ1-5,.,TGTGCCAGCAGTTTGGGCGATAGCAATCAGCCCCAGCATTTT,CASSLGDSNQPQHF